The 16 T cell receptor beta chains listed next were all sequenced from one sample in a study of cytomegalovirus exposure and HLA in healthy donors. PCR employed 60 Vbeta and 13 Jbeta primers. The data were produced by immunoSEQ multiplex PCR, yet TCRdb's version contains in-frame clones alone and is incomplete. The sample contains some 120,000 clones, more than 65% of which appear only once. The sequenced sample was PBMCs. These receptor sequences come from a human donor in good health.

The rearrangement joins TRBV6-1 to TRBJ1-2; 7 positions match TRBD1. The V gene end was trimmed by 6 bases and the J gene end by 8 bases; junction bases not matched to a gene: 12. This CDR3 is built from 14 residues. In germline, CDR1 is MNHNS, CDR2 SASEGT. The CDR3 loop is CASSLSGQPTGYTF. The DNA of the CDR3 is TGTGCCAGCAGCCTATCGGGACAGCCAACGGGCTACACCTTC.

This clone was recorded a few times. V is TRBV6-6 and J is TRBJ2-1; tentative D call: TRBD2 (6 bases). V lost 6 bases and J 3 bases, leaving 12 bases between the germline ends. The CDR3 sequence is 14 residues long. The V gene's germline CDR1 is MNHNY and CDR2 SVGAGI (reference sequence). CDR3 DNA: TGTGCCAGCAGGCAGCTAGCGCTCTACAATGAGCAGTTCTTC. Its translation is CASRQLALYNEQFF.

This clone appeared a single time. The CDR3 DNA reads TGTGCCAGCAGCCTCCAGGGGGCCTATGGCTACACCTTC. Its protein is CASSLQGAYGYTF. The genes are TRBV14 and TRBJ1-2, with TRBD1 identical over 8 bases. Germline V lookup: CDR1 SGHDN, CDR2 FVKESK. The CDR3 extends over 13 amino acids. V lost 4 bases, J lost 4 bases, and 2 bases stayed unmatched.

The genes are TRBV7-8 and TRBJ2-1; 14 nucleotides line up with TRBD2. V was pared by 4 bases and J by 10 bases, with 9 bases of the junction left unmatched. The CDR3 is 16 residues long. CDR1 is SGHVS and CDR2 is FQNEAQ in the germline V gene. In DNA, the CDR3 is TGTGCCAGCAGCTATTCGGGACTAGCGGGAGCTCGGGAGCAGTTCTTC. Translated: CASSYSGLAGAREQFF.

The chain has TRBV6-5 and TRBJ2-1, with 8 nucleotides matching TRBD2. The CDR3 extends over 16 amino acids. Germline V CDR1 and CDR2: MNHEY, SVGAGI. After removal of 0 bases from V and 9 bases from J, the junction contained 10 bases not matched to a gene. The CDR3 is CASSYSSSGARGEQFF. CDR3 coding DNA: TGTGCCAGCAGTTACTCGAGTAGCGGGGCCCGGGGTGAGCAGTTCTTC.

In its sample, this clone ranks as medium-sized (0.01 to 0.1%). The chain combines TRBV7-8 with TRBJ2-2; 7 nucleotides match TRBD2. This CDR3 region has 14 residues. The junction had 12 bases not matched to a gene; V was cut back by 1 base and J by 16 bases. Germline V gene lookup returns CDR1 SGHVS and CDR2 FQNEAQ. CDR3 coding DNA: TGTGCCAGCAGCTTAGGGGCGGGACTAAAGTTCGAGTTTTTT. Encoded protein: CASSLGAGLKFEFF.

The rearrangement joins TRBV6-5 to TRBJ2-1; no clear D gene. The CDR3 has 13 residues. The V and J ends lost 8 bases and 3 bases respectively, with 11 bases between them. CDR1 and CDR2 from the germline V gene are MNHEY and SVGAGI. CDR3 DNA sequence: TGTGCCAGCTTCCTTCCTAGCTACAATGAGCAGTTCTTC. Amino acid sequence: CASFLPSYNEQFF.

The rearrangement joins TRBV28 to TRBJ2-7; D might be TRBD2 (6 bases). In germline, CDR1 is MDHEN, CDR2 SYDVKM. The ends were cut back, 5 bases at V and 4 bases at J, with 24 bases in the middle. The CDR3 loop spans 17 amino acids. CDR3 sequence: CASSGGGGSGLLYEQYF. CDR3 coding DNA: TGTGCCAGCAGTGGGGGTGGGGGGTCCGGCCTTCTTTACGAGCAGTACTTC. The whole variable domain, remainder taken from reference TRBV28 and TRBJ2-7, is DVKVTQSSRYLVKRTGEKVFLECVQDMDHENMFWYRQDPGLGLRLIYFSYDVKMKEKGDIPEGYSVSREKKERFSLILESASTNQTSMYLCASSGGGGSGLLYEQYFGPGTRLTVT.

This sequence joins TRBV7-8 and TRBJ1-5; 12 bases fit TRBD1. Germline V gene data show CDR1 as SGHVS and CDR2 as FQNEAQ. CDR3 length: 17 residues. J was trimmed by 2 bases and V by 5 bases; bases with no gene match: 7. The CDR3 nucleotides are TGTGCCAGCAGCCTAGGGACAGGGGGCGTTGGCAATCAGCCCCAGCATTTT. As protein: CASSLGTGGVGNQPQHF.

The chain uses TRBV5-1 and TRBJ2-5; 7 bases match TRBD1. Trimming took 0 bases from V and 1 from J; bases not matched to a gene: 9. CDR3 length: 17 amino acids. Germline-derived CDR1 and CDR2 are SGHRS and YFSETQ. The CDR3 loop is CASSLGRTGRFQETQYF. DNA of the CDR3: TGCGCCAGCAGCTTGGGGCGGACAGGCCGATTCCAAGAGACCCAGTACTTC.

The rearrangement uses TRBV5-1 and TRBJ1-4; D call uncertain. Trimming shortened V by 5 bases and J by 3 bases, and 5 bases separated the two germline ends. There are 12 residues in the CDR3. Germline values: CDR1 SGHRS, CDR2 YFSETQ. CDR3 loop: CASRGSNEKLFF. CDR3 coding DNA: TGCGCCAGCAGGGGCTCTAATGAAAAACTGTTTTTT.

A note on this clone: It is unclear where the CDR3 begins or ends on the DNA, so no DNA is shown, and the CDR3 is as TCRdb lists it. The V call is TRBV29-1, the J call TRBJ1-1. A total of 13 residues make up the CDR3, ends included. CDR1 is SQVTM, CDR2 ANQGSEA, per germline. CDR3 region: CSVFWRGRSEAFF.

This clone was recorded a few times. The J gene is TRBJ1-2, the V gene TRBV5-4; no clear D gene. Trimming pared 2 bases from V and 4 bases from J, leaving 12 bases between. CDR3 length: 14 amino acids. Germline V gene lookup returns CDR1 SGHNT and CDR2 YYREEE (reference sequence). In nucleotides, the CDR3 is TGTGCCAGCAGCTTCGCGGTACCCGGCTATGGCTACACCTTC. Protein: CASSFAVPGYGYTF. Combining the CDR3 with reference TRBV5-4 and TRBJ1-2 gives the whole variable domain ETGVTQSPTHLIKTRGQQVTLRCSSQSGHNTVSWYQQALGQGPQFIFQYYREEENGRGNFPPRFSGLQFPNYSSELNVNALELDDSALYLCASSFAVPGYGYTFGSGTRLTVV.

The J gene is TRBJ2-7, the V gene TRBV5-1, with TRBD1 matching over 11 bases. J was trimmed by 6 bases and V by 2 bases; bases with no gene match: 7. Germline values: CDR1 SGHRS, CDR2 YFSETQ. The CDR3 has 15 amino acids. CDR3 coding DNA: TGCGCCAGCAGCTTAGAAGGACAGGGGGCCCGCGAGCAGTACTTC. This encodes CASSLEGQGAREQYF.

The V and J genes are TRBV29-1 and TRBJ2-7; the match to TRBD2 covers 8 bases. The CDR3 is made up of 14 amino acids. The V segment lost 4 bases and the J segment 0 bases; nucleotides outside the gene matches: 5. Looked up from germline, CDR1 is SQVTM and CDR2 is ANQGSEA. This chain's CDR3 is CSVASSGNSYEQYF. The CDR3 DNA sequence: TGCAGCGTTGCGAGTAGCGGGAACTCCTACGAGCAGTACTTC.

The chain links TRBV5-1 to TRBJ2-5; TRBD2 matches at 15 bases. This CDR3 has 17 residues. With 0 bases clipped from V and 4 bases from J, the junction kept 4 bases outside the gene matches. The germline V gene has CDR1 SGHRS and CDR2 YFSETQ. The CDR3 bases are TGCGCCAGCAGCTTGGAGGGACTAGCGGGAGGAGGAGAGACCCAGTACTTC. Translated: CASSLEGLAGGGETQYF.